This is a list of T cell receptor beta chains from one sample in a study of CD8 T cells in Susac syndrome. TCRdb called the immunoSEQ multiplex PCR reads again in MiXCR, with one record for every CDR3 protein. The sample yields approximately 180,000 distinct CDR3 sequences, around 95% seen once. Specimen: CD4+ T cells from PBMCs. Receptors were obtained from a human donor with multiple sclerosis. CDR3s include the opening cysteine and the closing phenylalanine or tryptophan. The order of the fields is V gene, clone size, D gene, J gene, CDR3 DNA, CDR3 protein. A D gene is named only where the DNA matches it firmly. Clone size is not always given. Where it is, it says once, few, many or a class for expanded clones.

TRBV5-4	NA	NA	TRBJ2-6	TGTGCCAGCAGCCCCGTCGGGGTATCTGGGGCCAACGTCCTGACTTTC	CASSPVGVSGANVLTF
TRBV6-5	NA	TRBD2	TRBJ2-5	TGTGCCAGCAGTTACTCCCCGGGGAGCGGGGGACTTGGGGCCCAAGAGACCCAGTACTTC	CASSYSPGSGGLGAQETQYF
TRBV4-1	once	NA	TRBJ2-3	TGCGCCAGCAGCCCTCCTCTAGATACGCAGTATTTT	CASSPPLDTQYF
TRBV13	NA	TRBD2	TRBJ2-1	TGTGCCAGCAGTCCGGCGGGGCTAGCGGGGAGCTCCTACAATGAGCAGTTCTTC	CASSPAGLAGSSYNEQFF
TRBV29-1	NA	TRBD1	TRBJ1-1	TGCAGCGTTGTTCAGGACAGGGATACTGAAGCTTTCTTT	CSVVQDRDTEAFF
TRBV12-3/TRBV12-4	NA	NA	TRBJ1-2	TGTGCCAGCATGGGGGGGAACTCCCCTGGCTACACCTTC	CASMGGNSPGYTF
TRBV20-1	NA	NA	TRBJ1-5	TGCAGTGCTAGAGCCCAGGGGCCGGGTCAGCCCCAGCATTTT	CSARAQGPGQPQHF
TRBV10-3	NA	TRBD1	TRBJ2-5	TGTGCCATTTCGCAGGGGGAGGAGACCCAGTACTTC	CAISQGEETQYF
TRBV7-2	NA	NA	TRBJ1-5	TGTGCCAGCAGCTTAGAGACAGGCAATCAGCCCCAGCATTTT	CASSLETGNQPQHF
TRBV18	NA	TRBD1	TRBJ2-5	TGTGCCAGCTCACTGGACAGGGGTGCGGAGACCCAGTACTTC	CASSLDRGAETQYF
TRBV15	NA	TRBD2	TRBJ2-3	TGTGCCACCAGCCCGCGTGGGGGGGGCACAGATACGCAGTATTTT	CATSPRGGGTDTQYF
TRBV3-1	NA	NA	TRBJ1-2	TGTGCCAGCAGCCGGCAGGACAGCGCCGGAACTAACTATGGCTACACCTTC	CASSRQDSAGTNYGYTF
TRBV4-3	NA	TRBD1	TRBJ2-7	TGCGCCAGCAGCCAAGCGCCGGACAGGGGGTTCGGGGAGCAGTACTTC	CASSQAPDRGFGEQYF
TRBV4-1	NA	NA	TRBJ2-5	TGCGCCAGCAGCCAACCCCAAGAGACCCAGTACTTC	CASSQPQETQYF
TRBV20-1	NA	NA	TRBJ1-2	TGCAGTGCTAGAGATATCGGGGGCTATGGCTACACCTTC	CSARDIGGYGYTF
TRBV3-1	NA	NA	TRBJ1-2	TGTGCCAGCAGCCAAGAGGGCGAGCGCGGCTACACCTTC	CASSQEGERGYTF
TRBV29-1	NA	NA	TRBJ1-4	TGCAGCGTTGAGACAGCTAATGAAAAACTGTTTTTT	CSVETANEKLFF
TRBV10-3	NA	NA	TRBJ2-1	TGTGCCATCAGTGAGTCAGGGGCTTACGAGCAGTTCTTC	CAISESGAYEQFF
TRBV18	few	TRBD1	TRBJ1-5	TGTGCCAGCTCACCCGGACAGGGGAGCAATCAGCCCCAGCATTTT	CASSPGQGSNQPQHF
TRBV29-1	NA	TRBD1	TRBJ2-1	TGCAGCGTTGAAGGGGACAGGGGGTTC	CSVEGDRGF
TRBV6-2/TRBV6-3	NA	NA	TRBJ1-6	TGTGCCAGCAGTTCCCATGACAGCTCCTATAATTCACCCCTCCACTTT	CASSSHDSSYNSPLHF
TRBV5-1	NA	NA	TRBJ1-5	TGCGCCAGCAGCCTCGGGGGCGGTGCCAATCAGCCCCAGCATTTT	CASSLGGGANQPQHF
TRBV20-1	NA	NA	TRBJ2-3	TGCAGTGCTAGCCTACACACAGATACGCAGTATTTT	CSASLHTDTQYF
TRBV29-1	once	NA	TRBJ2-1	TGCAGCGTTGAATCTCCCTCTCATGGTGGTGAGCAGTTCTTC	CSVESPSHGGEQFF
TRBV7-6	NA	NA	TRBJ2-4	TGTGCCAGCAGCCCCCAGGGTGGGGGGATAGCCAAAAACATTCAGTACTTC	CASSPQGGGIAKNIQYF
TRBV29-1	NA	TRBD1	TRBJ2-6	TGCAGCGTTGAAACAGGGGCTGGGGCCAACGTCCTGACTTTC	CSVETGAGANVLTF
TRBV5-4	NA	TRBD2	TRBJ2-3	TGTGCCAGCAGCTTATTCAGCGGGGGAGATACGCAGTATTTT	CASSLFSGGDTQYF
TRBV4-2	NA	NA	TRBJ1-1	TGTGCCAGCAGCCAAGGGCAGGGAGTAGCTTTCTTT	CASSQGQGVAFF
TRBV4-1	NA	NA	TRBJ1-5	TGCGCCAGCAGCCAAGATAGGGGGGGGGATCAGCCCCAGCATTTT	CASSQDRGGDQPQHF
TRBV24-1	NA	TRBD1	TRBJ1-2	TGTGCCACCAGTGATGGGGACAGGGGGCGTTATGGCTACACCTTC	CATSDGDRGRYGYTF
TRBV7-8	once	TRBD1	TRBJ2-1	TGTGCCAGCAGCTCCAGGCATGGACAGGGGAATGAGCAGTTCTTC	CASSSRHGQGNEQFF
TRBV2	few	TRBD1	TRBJ1-2	TGTGCCAGCAGTCCGGACAGGGACTATGGCTACACCTTC	CASSPDRDYGYTF
TRBV12-3/TRBV12-4	NA	NA	TRBJ1-2	TGTGCCAGCAGTACCGGGAAAAGTGGCTATGGCTACACCTTC	CASSTGKSGYGYTF
TRBV20-1	NA	TRBD2	TRBJ2-3	TGCAGTGCTTTCAGCGGGGAAAGCACAGATACGCAGTATTTT	CSAFSGESTDTQYF
TRBV20-1	NA	TRBD2	TRBJ2-3	TGCAGTGCTAGTCCCCTATCTAGCGGGGGGCCGAGCCGTGATACGCAGTATTTT	CSASPLSSGGPSRDTQYF
TRBV7-2	NA	TRBD1	TRBJ2-3	TGTGCCAGCAGCTACGACAGGGTCCTGGATACGCAGTATTTT	CASSYDRVLDTQYF
TRBV9	NA	NA	TRBJ1-2	TGTGCCAGCAGCGCCCGGGACAACTTCTATGGCTACACCTTC	CASSARDNFYGYTF
TRBV7-2	NA	TRBD1	TRBJ2-7	TGTGCCAGCAGCTTAGCCGGGACAGGGAGTCTCGAGCAGTACTTC	CASSLAGTGSLEQYF
TRBV30	NA	NA	TRBJ1-1	TGTGCCTGTTCCAGGAACACTGAAGCTTTCTTT	CACSRNTEAFF
TRBV11-2	NA	TRBD2	TRBJ2-7	TGTGCCAGCAGCTTCACTAGCGGGGGTTCCTACGAGCAGTACTTC	CASSFTSGGSYEQYF
TRBV7-8	NA	NA	TRBJ2-6	TGTGCCAGCAGCTATGAGGTCCTATTATTCTCTGGGGCCAACGTCCTGACTTTC	CASSYEVLLFSGANVLTF
TRBV30	NA	NA	TRBJ2-5	TGTGCCTGGAGTGTACTGGTAGGACAGACCCAGTACTTC	CAWSVLVGQTQYF
TRBV18	NA	NA	TRBJ2-3	TGTGCCAGCTCAATCGGAGCAGATACGCAGTATTTT	CASSIGADTQYF
TRBV30	NA	NA	TRBJ1-2	TGTGCCTGGAGGAGAGGAGGCTACACCTTC	CAWRRGGYTF
TRBV20-1	NA	TRBD2	TRBJ2-3	TGCAGTGCGTCGGCGGGGGGTGGCACAGATACGCAGTATTTT	CSASAGGGTDTQYF
TRBV12-3/TRBV12-4	NA	TRBD1	TRBJ2-5	TGTGCCAGCAGATCGACCGGGACAGGGAAGACCCAGTACTTC	CASRSTGTGKTQYF
TRBV29-1	NA	NA	TRBJ2-5	TGCAGCGTCGCACCCCGAGGTGCACAAGAGACCCAGTACTTC	CSVAPRGAQETQYF
TRBV7-9	NA	NA	TRBJ1-5	TGTGCCAGCAGCTTAGGTTCAATTAGCAATCAGCCCCAGCATTTT	CASSLGSISNQPQHF
TRBV5-6	NA	NA	TRBJ2-1	TGTGCCAGCAGCCCCGGGACTCGCTCAATCGATGAGCAGTTCTTC	CASSPGTRSIDEQFF
TRBV20-1	NA	TRBD2	TRBJ2-7	TGCAGTGCTACCTTAAGCGGGGGCGCCTACGAGCAGTACTTC	CSATLSGGAYEQYF
TRBV12-3/TRBV12-4	NA	NA	TRBJ1-5	TGTGCCAGCAGTTTAGCCTTCAGTGTTGGGGCCTATAGCAATCAGCCCCAGCATTTT	CASSLAFSVGAYSNQPQHF
TRBV30	NA	NA	TRBJ1-5	TGTGCCTGGGGAGACACTTTCAATCAGCCCCAGCATTTT	CAWGDTFNQPQHF